This is a list of T cell receptor beta chains from one sample in a study of blood T cell repertoires in COVID-19. The method was immunoSEQ multiplex PCR; TCRdb's version includes in-frame clones alone and lacks a portion of them. The table shows approximately 61,000 clones, with 85% to 90% occurring only once. The sample consisted of peripheral blood. These receptors were taken from a woman of 80 years or more with active COVID-19. CDR3s include the opening cysteine and the closing phenylalanine or tryptophan. Fields, in order: V gene, J gene, CDR3 protein.

TRBV15,TRBJ2-7,CATSRRQGIDEQYF
TRBV30,TRBJ2-7,CAWSGTDSYEQYF
TRBV5-6,TRBJ1-1,CASSLIKAGNTEAFF
TRBV15,TRBJ2-1,CATSSGQGGRNEQFF
TRBV15,TRBJ2-1,CATSGGLAGVGYNEQFF
TRBV5-6,TRBJ1-1,CASSLGQGGTEAFF
TRBV7-8,TRBJ2-7,CASSPPGFLAGGPAYEQYF
TRBV24-1,TRBJ2-1,CATSDSGTGINEQFF
TRBV5-1,TRBJ1-1,CASSSDTEAFF
TRBV19,TRBJ1-1,CASSPGQLGEAFF
TRBV19,TRBJ1-1,CASSSAGVANTEAFF
TRBV19,TRBJ2-7,CASSLTGDLYEQYF
TRBV5-1,TRBJ2-2,CASSSTGFGELFF
TRBV4-3,TRBJ1-3,CASSQALGNTIYF
TRBV5-1,TRBJ2-2,CASSSDRAGTGELFF
TRBV5-1,TRBJ2-7,CASSWRIAGREQYF
TRBV2,TRBJ2-6,CASSESTPGANVLTF
TRBV2,TRBJ2-5,CASSETSGGPWETQYF
TRBV7-9,TRBJ2-5,CASSLGTRGQETQYF
TRBV9,TRBJ2-2,CASRAGGNTGELFF
TRBV7-2,TRBJ1-1,CASSLRAGRTEAFF
TRBV24-1,TRBJ1-2,CATSDWGGQGGLGGYTF
TRBV28,TRBJ2-5,CASSPRTGRLQETQYF
TRBV6-5,TRBJ2-7,CASSYLGQGRSYEQYF
TRBV7-2,TRBJ2-5,CASSGGLAEETQYF
TRBV27,TRBJ2-3,CASSSTSSGGGTDTQYF
TRBV4-3,TRBJ2-4,CASSQDTKNIQYF
TRBV20-1,TRBJ2-1,CSASLAGGYNEQFF
TRBV12-5,TRBJ2-5,CASGLDLAGGLTQYF
TRBV9,TRBJ2-1,CASARGDYNEQFF
TRBV13,TRBJ2-3,CASSSPPLAGGRDTQYF
TRBV5-1,TRBJ1-1,CASSTGTVNTEAFF
TRBV6-2/TRBV6-3,TRBJ2-2,CASSYQEASGDRLFF